These 20 T cell receptor beta chains were sequenced from one sample in a study of shared clonotypes between healthy human individuals. Assay used: immunoSEQ multiplex PCR; TCRdb lists only in-frame clones, some missing. The sample holds 850,000 to 1,200,000 clones, about 80% seen once. Sequencing was carried out using memory CD4+ T cells sorted from blood. Subset of the sample: CD45RA-negative fraction. These receptors were collected from a man between 18 and 29 years old in good health.

This clone showed up just a few times. V and J are TRBV2 and TRBJ1-5; maybe TRBD1 (6 bases). Germline CDR1 is SNHLY and CDR2 is FYNNEI. CDR3 length: 14 amino acids. V was pared by 4 bases and J by 4 bases, with 11 bases between. The CDR3 DNA reads TGTGCCAGCAGTGTCGGTAGGGGGAATCAGCCCCAGCATTTT. Residues: CASSVGRGNQPQHF.

The J gene is TRBJ2-1, the V gene TRBV4-3; D remains ambiguous. Between the trimmed V and J ends, which lost 0 bases and 5 bases, there was a span of 5 bases. The CDR3 contains 13 residues. Germline values: CDR1 LGHNA, CDR2 YSLEER. The CDR3 is CASSQDRDNEQFF. DNA of the CDR3: TGCGCCAGCAGCCAAGATCGGGACAATGAGCAGTTCTTC.

Comment on this clone: The sample has other DNA sequences that encode this CDR3 too. The gene calls are TRBV9 and TRBJ1-4; no firm D call. This CDR3 region has 14 residues. Trimming shortened V by 0 bases and J by 0 bases, and 3 bases separated the two germline ends. Germline V gene lookup returns CDR1 SGDLS and CDR2 YYNGEE. CDR3 protein: CASSVATTNEKLFF. In DNA form, the CDR3 reads TGTGCCAGCAGCGTAGCCACAACTAATGAAAAACTGTTTTTT.

Details on this clone: At the DNA level, this CDR3 is encoded by other sequences in the same sample as well. The chain links TRBV7-2 to TRBJ1-2, with D perhaps TRBD1 (5 bases). V gave up 5 bases and J gave up 4 bases, with 11 bases separating them. The CDR3 runs to 13 residues. From germline, CDR1 is SGHTA and CDR2 FQGNSA. CDR3 nucleotide sequence: TGTGCCAGCAGCCCGGGGGGGAGCTATGGCTACACCTTC. This codes for CASSPGGSYGYTF.

V gene TRBV6-6 combines with J gene TRBJ1-1; 9 positions match TRBD1. Germline V gene lookup returns CDR1 MNHNY and CDR2 SVGAGI (reference sequence). The CDR3 spans 13 residues. Unmatched junction bases numbered 3, after V lost 6 bases and J lost 4 bases. The CDR3 DNA follows: TGTGCCAGCAGGCAACAGGGGGCCACTGAAGCTTTCTTT. Amino acid sequence: CASRQQGATEAFF.

The chain combines TRBV6-1 with TRBJ2-7; 7 nucleotides align to TRBD1. V lost 10 bases to trimming and J lost 2 bases; unmatched junction nucleotides: 2. The germline gives CDR1 MNHNS, CDR2 SASEGT. The CDR3 consists of 11 residues. The CDR3 protein is CATDRAYEQYF. The DNA of the CDR3 is TGTGCCACCGACAGGGCCTACGAGCAGTACTTC.

The table lists this clone with a count of one. CDR3 amino acids: CAIFGGVTSYEQYF. The CDR3 DNA follows: TGTGCCATCTTTGGAGGGGTAACTTCCTACGAGCAGTACTTC. V usage is TRBV10-3 and J usage is TRBJ2-7, with D possibly TRBD2 on 6 matching bases. V shed 8 bases and J shed 1 base, with 15 bases lying between them. The CDR3 has 14 residues. The germline V gene encodes CDR1 ENHRY and CDR2 SYGVKD.

The rearrangement joins TRBV19 to TRBJ2-7, with 13 bases matching TRBD2. The germline V gene has CDR1 LNHDA and CDR2 SQIVND (reference sequence). V shed 5 bases, J shed 5 bases, and the junction held 6 bases outside the gene matches. This CDR3 comprises 15 residues. The CDR3 nucleotides read TGTGCCAGTAGTTCCCCGACTAGCGGGAGGAACGAGCAGTACTTC. It is translated as CASSSPTSGRNEQYF.

V is TRBV12-5 and J is TRBJ2-3; 13 nucleotides match TRBD2. CDR3 size: 16 residues. The J segment lost 0 bases and the V segment lost 4 bases, leaving 1 base of the junction unmatched. Germline V gene data show CDR1 as LGHNT and CDR2 as FRNRAP. DNA for the CDR3: TGTGCTAGTGGTTCGGGACTAGCGGGGAGCACAGATACGCAGTATTTT. Translation gives CASGSGLAGSTDTQYF.

The chain recombines TRBV11-2 with TRBJ2-1; 16 bases are a match to TRBD2. CDR1 is SGHAT, CDR2 FQNNGV, per germline. The CDR3 loop spans 18 amino acids. V lost 4 bases to trimming and J lost 4 bases; unmatched junction nucleotides: 7. The DNA for the CDR3 is TGTGCCAGCAGCTCCGGGACTAGCGGGGGGGCCGGGTACAATGAGCAGTTCTTC. Translation gives CASSSGTSGGAGYNEQFF.

The J gene is TRBJ2-3, the V gene TRBV7-2; D ambiguous. Trimming took off 2 bases at V and 10 bases at J, with 13 bases between the two ends. The germline V gene has CDR1 SGHTA and CDR2 FQGNSA. The CDR3 is 13 residues long. As DNA, the CDR3 is TGTGCCAGCAGCTTATTTTCGACCGACGCGCAGTATTTT. This translates into CASSLFSTDAQYF.

CDR3 nucleotides: TGTGCCAGCTCAGCGGGACAGCGCGGCTCCTACGAGCAGTACTTC. Amino acids: CASSAGQRGSYEQYF. The chain links TRBV18 to TRBJ2-7; TRBD1 might be the D (7 bases). The CDR3 loop spans 15 amino acids. V was trimmed by 5 bases and J by 0 bases, leaving 14 bases between them. Germline values: CDR1 KGHSH, CDR2 LQKENI.

The chain joins TRBV9 to TRBJ2-3; 9 positions agree with TRBD2. The J segment lost 6 bases and the V segment lost 3 bases, leaving 5 bases of the junction unmatched. The CDR3 totals 14 residues. Germline V lookup: CDR1 SGDLS, CDR2 YYNGEE. CDR3 coding DNA: TGTGCCAGCAGCGCCAGGGGGACTAGCGATACGCAGTATTTT. Protein sequence: CASSARGTSDTQYF.

In nucleotides, the CDR3 is TGTGCCAGCAGCGTAGACGTTCGGCCAGATACGCAGTATTTT. As protein: CASSVDVRPDTQYF. The chain combines TRBV9 with TRBJ2-3; no definite D call. V lost 0 bases and J 4 bases, leaving 9 bases between the germline ends. Germline assignment: CDR1 SGDLS and CDR2 YYNGEE. This CDR3 is 14 amino acids long. The full variable domain, rest sourced from reference TRBV9 and TRBJ2-3, is DSGVTQTPKHLITATGQRVTLRCSPRSGDLSVYWYQQSLDQGLQFLIQYYNGEERAKGNILERFSAQQFPDLHSELNLSSLELGDSALYFCASSVDVRPDTQYFGPGTRLTVL.

This chain joins TRBV30 and TRBJ2-7; perhaps TRBD1 as D (5 bases). The CDR3 is 18 amino acids. V dropped 0 bases and J dropped 2 bases, with 23 bases sitting between them. Germline lookup yields CDR1 GTSNPN and CDR2 SVGIG (reference sequence). CDR3 sequence: CAWSVIRPDTNSPYEQYF. CDR3 nucleotide sequence: TGTGCCTGGAGTGTGATCCGACCGGACACAAATTCTCCCTACGAGCAGTACTTC. The full variable domain, rest sourced from reference TRBV30 and TRBJ2-7, is SQTIHQWPATLVQPVGSPLSLECTVEGTSNPNLYWYRQAAGRGLQLLFYSVGIGQISSEVPQNLSASRPQDRQFILSSKKLLLSDSGFYLCAWSVIRPDTNSPYEQYFGPGTRLTVT.

This clone was recorded a few times. The chain employs TRBV4-3 and TRBJ1-1; D not certain. V lost 3 bases and J 3 bases, leaving 8 bases between the germline ends. CDR1 LGHNA and CDR2 YSLEER come from the germline V gene. The CDR3 length is 13 residues. The CDR3, as DNA: TGCGCCAGCAGCCAGAGTCGGGACACTGAAGCTTTCTTT. It specifies CASSQSRDTEAFF.

V and J are TRBV30 and TRBJ1-5; D ambiguous. Germline lookup yields CDR1 GTSNPN and CDR2 SVGIG (reference sequence). This CDR3 region has 15 residues. The ends were cut back, 0 bases at V and 7 bases at J, with 16 bases in the middle. The CDR3 here is CAWSVPHFLGQPQHF. The CDR3 DNA reads TGTGCCTGGAGTGTACCCCATTTTTTGGGCCAGCCCCAGCATTTT.

The chain has TRBV6-1 and TRBJ1-1; unclear D gene. CDR1 is MNHNS and CDR2 is SASEGT in the germline V gene. Deletions cut 2 bases from V and 4 bases from J, with 5 bases between. The CDR3 extends over 12 amino acids. The CDR3 protein is CASSELVTEAFF. The CDR3 region has the DNA TGTGCCAGCAGTGAACTGGTCACTGAAGCTTTCTTT.

J is TRBJ2-2 and V is TRBV7-2; D is uncertain. V lost 6 bases and J lost 6, with 14 bases in between. The length of the CDR3 is 14 residues. Per germline, CDR1 SGHTA and CDR2 FQGNSA. CDR3 in amino acids: CASRQDRGAGELFF. In DNA, the CDR3 is TGTGCCAGCAGACAAGACCGCGGCGCCGGGGAGCTGTTTTTT.

This clone was detected only a few times. The rearrangement joins TRBV10-3 to TRBJ2-5; 12 bases align to TRBD1. From germline, CDR1 is ENHRY and CDR2 SYGVKD. Trimming took 8 bases from V and 5 from J; bases not matched to a gene: 3. This CDR3 is 13 amino acids long. The CDR3 DNA is TGTGCCATCCGGGACAGGGGGCTCGAGACCCAGTACTTC. Translation: CAIRDRGLETQYF.